These T cell receptor beta chains were read from a single sample in a study of T-cell memory formation after mild COVID-19. TCRdb analysed the 5' RACE reads with MiXCR anew, one entry per CDR3 protein. The table has some 260,000 distinct CDR3 sequences, about a sixth seen once; the top ten hold about 4%. Sequenced material: PBMCs or a T cell subset sorted from them (not recorded which). Receptor source: a man aged 18 to 35 who had mild COVID-19 (a few samples of this study predate the infection). Cell type and time point are not known. The CDR3 runs from the conserved cysteine through the conserved F or W. D genes are given only for firm matches. Only part of the rows carry a size: once, few, many, or a class if the clone is expanded.

>TRBV5-6|.|few|TRBJ2-5
CASSAGVLGTETQYF
TGTGCCAGCAGCGCAGGGGTTCTTGGGACGGAGACCCAGTACTTC
>TRBV20-1|.|.|TRBJ1-2
CSARGLGAMDYGYTF
TGCAGTGCTAGAGGGTTGGGGGCCATGGACTATGGCTACACCTTC
>TRBV7-9|TRBD1|few|TRBJ2-5
CASSLAFGTGSQETQYF
TGTGCCAGCAGCTTAGCGTTCGGGACAGGGAGCCAAGAGACCCAGTACTTC
>TRBV29-1|.|.|TRBJ1-1
CSVEVALRTEAFF
TGCAGCGTTGAGGTAGCCCTGAGAACTGAAGCTTTCTTT
>TRBV7-9|TRBD1|.|TRBJ1-3
CASSHNTGGAYTIYF
TGTGCCAGCAGCCACAATACAGGGGGCGCTTACACCATATATTTT
>TRBV7-2|TRBD2|.|TRBJ2-1
CASSDGLAGVSYNEQFF
TGTGCCAGCAGCGATGGACTAGCGGGGGTTTCCTACAATGAGCAGTTCTTC
>TRBV12-3/TRBV12-4|.|.|TRBJ2-3
CASSLLSTDTQYF
TGTGCCAGCAGTTTGCTTAGCACAGATACGCAGTATTTT
>TRBV28|.|few|TRBJ1-2
CASSTERYGYTF
TGTGCCAGCAGCACGGAGCGATATGGCTACACCTTC
>TRBV5-1|.|few|TRBJ2-3
CASSLEVSGSSTDTQYF
TGCGCCAGCAGCTTGGAGGTCAGCGGCTCTAGCACAGATACGCAGTATTTT
>TRBV12-3/TRBV12-4|.|few|TRBJ2-1
CASSLRQGGNEQFF
TGTGCCAGCAGTTTAAGGCAGGGGGGGAATGAGCAGTTCTTC
>TRBV10-3|.|.|TRBJ1-6
CAARRDLNSPLHF
TGTGCCGCACGCCGGGACCTTAATTCACCCCTCCACTTT
>TRBV7-2|TRBD1|few|TRBJ2-4
CASSLDRGHIQYF
TGTGCCAGCAGCTTGGACAGGGGTCACATTCAGTACTTC
>TRBV6-4|.|few|TRBJ2-1
CASSRNRVGSEQFF
TGTGCCAGCAGTCGGAACAGGGTCGGGAGTGAGCAGTTCTTC
>TRBV12-3/TRBV12-4|.|few|TRBJ1-1
CASTPSPGRNTEAFF
TGTGCCAGCACCCCGTCCCCGGGGCGCAACACTGAAGCTTTCTTT
>TRBV7-6|TRBD2|many|TRBJ2-2
CASSPGTTKTGELFF
TGTGCCAGCAGCCCGGGGACTACCAAAACCGGGGAGCTGTTTTTT
>TRBV10-3|TRBD1|.|TRBJ1-5
CAISQNTGAGQPQHF
TGTGCCATCAGTCAGAATACAGGGGCAGGTCAGCCCCAGCATTTT
>TRBV4-2|TRBD1|many|TRBJ1-3
CASSPTGVEGNTIYF
TGTGCCAGCAGCCCCACAGGGGTGGAAGGAAACACCATATATTTT
>TRBV9|.|.|TRBJ1-3
CASSVGVGGIVAGNTIYF
TGTGCCAGCAGCGTAGGGGTCGGGGGGATTGTAGCTGGAAACACCATATATTTT
>TRBV7-2|.|.|TRBJ2-6
CASSFRVASGANVLTF
TGTGCCAGCAGCTTTCGCGTGGCCTCTGGGGCCAACGTCCTGACTTTC
>TRBV4-3|TRBD1|.|TRBJ1-1
CASGYTGGNTEAFF
TGCGCCAGCGGTTATACAGGGGGCAACACTGAAGCTTTCTTT
>TRBV5-1|.|once|TRBJ1-4
CASSLQATNEKLFF
TGCGCCAGCAGCCTACAAGCAACTAATGAAAAACTGTTTTTT
>TRBV7-6|.|.|TRBJ1-1
CASSAPGPINTEAFF
TGTGCCAGCAGCGCGCCGGGACCGATCAACACTGAAGCTTTCTTT
>TRBV5-1|TRBD2|many|TRBJ2-3
CASTPRWGSGVLSTDTQYF
TGCGCCAGCACCCCCCGGTGGGGTAGCGGGGTTTTAAGCACAGATACGCAGTATTTT
>TRBV19|TRBD1|few|TRBJ1-5
CASSITGAMGNQPQHF
TGTGCCAGTAGTATCACAGGGGCAATGGGCAATCAGCCCCAGCATTTT
>TRBV12-3/TRBV12-4|.|.|TRBJ1-5
CASSLAFSQPQHF
TGTGCCAGCAGTCTGGCCTTCAGTCAGCCCCAGCATTTT
>TRBV9|.|many|TRBJ2-3
CASSVAADTQYF
TGTGCCAGCAGCGTAGCGGCAGATACGCAGTATTTT
>TRBV6-5|TRBD1|few|TRBJ1-1
CASSPGTGTNTEAFF
TGTGCCAGCAGTCCCGGGACAGGAACTAACACTGAAGCTTTCTTT
>TRBV25-1|.|.|TRBJ2-3
CASSEFQGTGDTQYF
TGTGCCAGCAGTGAATTTCAGGGCACCGGAGATACGCAGTATTTT
>TRBV20-1|.|few|TRBJ1-5
CSARRGGNQPQHF
TGCAGTGCTAGGCGGGGCGGGAATCAGCCCCAGCATTTT
>TRBV20-1|TRBD2|few|TRBJ2-3
CSASLPGGEDTQYF
TGCAGTGCTAGCCTTCCTGGGGGGGAGGATACGCAGTATTTT
>TRBV5-5|.|few|TRBJ1-2
CASSLGDPGVYGYTF
TGTGCCAGCAGCTTGGGGGACCCAGGCGTCTATGGCTACACCTTC
>TRBV20-1|.|.|TRBJ1-1
CSAGGGNSNTEAFF
TGCAGTGCTGGGGGAGGCAACTCGAACACTGAAGCTTTCTTT
>TRBV5-1|.|few|TRBJ2-2
CASRSSTNTGELFF
TGCGCCAGCAGAAGTAGTACGAACACCGGGGAGCTGTTTTTT
>TRBV19|.|few|TRBJ2-1
CARLAVSRANEQFF
TGTGCCCGCTTGGCGGTGTCGAGGGCCAATGAGCAGTTCTTC
>TRBV15|TRBD2|.|TRBJ2-1
CATSRDKTSGNNEQFF
TGTGCCACCAGCAGAGATAAGACTAGCGGCAACAATGAGCAGTTCTTC
>TRBV3-1|TRBD2|.|TRBJ2-7
CASTSAGVPYEQYF
TGTGCCAGCACATCGGCGGGGGTTCCCTACGAGCAGTACTTC
>TRBV9|.|.|TRBJ1-3
CASSVAANGNTIYF
TGTGCCAGCAGCGTAGCGGCAAATGGAAACACCATATATTTT
>TRBV20-1|.|.|TRBJ1-5
CSATVGGEQPQHF
TGCAGTGCTACAGTCGGGGGCGAACAGCCCCAGCATTTT
>TRBV9|.|few|TRBJ1-2
CASSRPPRGYTF
TGTGCCAGCAGCCGGCCCCCTAGGGGCTACACCTTC
>TRBV30|.|few|TRBJ1-1
CAWTRLDEAFF
TGTGCCTGGACCCGGCTCGATGAAGCTTTCTTT
>TRBV5-3|.|few|TRBJ1-1
CARSLRGRNTEAFF
TGTGCCAGAAGCTTGCGGGGCCGGAACACTGAAGCTTTCTTT
>TRBV5-1|TRBD2|few|TRBJ2-3
CASSSSGAFETDTQYF
TGCGCCAGCTCGTCTAGCGGGGCGTTCGAAACAGATACGCAGTATTTT
>TRBV5-1|TRBD1|few|TRBJ2-5
CASSYTGERETQYF
TGCGCCAGCAGCTATACAGGGGAGCGAGAGACCCAGTACTTC
>TRBV5-4|TRBD2|few|TRBJ2-5
CASSFSGTSGGETQYF
TGTGCCAGCAGCTTTTCCGGGACTAGCGGGGGGGAGACCCAGTACTTC
>TRBV10-3|TRBD2|.|TRBJ2-1
CAISLGSGTSGNNEQFF
TGTGCCATCAGCTTGGGATCCGGGACTAGCGGTAACAATGAGCAGTTCTTC
>TRBV7-9|.|few|TRBJ2-1
CASSPSKGGIYNEQFF
TGTGCCAGCAGCCCGTCCAAGGGGGGCATTTACAATGAGCAGTTCTTC
>TRBV6-1|.|.|TRBJ1-4
CASSGSRGRDEKLFF
TGTGCCAGCAGTGGATCCAGGGGTCGAGATGAAAAACTGTTTTTT
>TRBV5-1|.|few|TRBJ1-1
CASSLHGAGTEAFF
TGCGCCAGCAGCTTGCACGGGGCGGGAACTGAAGCTTTCTTT
>TRBV12-3/TRBV12-4|TRBD1|.|TRBJ1-1
CASSAGQGVGPTEAFF
TGTGCCAGCAGTGCCGGACAGGGCGTAGGTCCAACTGAAGCTTTCTTT
>TRBV9|TRBD1|.|TRBJ2-7
CASSVGWPGQGHEQYF
TGTGCCAGCAGCGTAGGGTGGCCGGGACAGGGGCACGAGCAGTACTTC
>TRBV4-3|.|few|TRBJ2-3
CASSQDDSTDTQYF
TGCGCCAGCAGCCAAGATGACAGCACAGATACGCAGTATTTT
>TRBV5-6|TRBD1|few|TRBJ2-2
CASSSSRTGVGGELFF
TGTGCCAGCAGCTCCTCGCGGACAGGGGTTGGCGGGGAGCTGTTTTTT
>TRBV5-1|TRBD1|.|TRBJ2-5
CASSPGQGLETQYF
TGCGCCAGCAGCCCTGGACAGGGGTTAGAGACCCAGTACTTC
>TRBV5-1|TRBD1|.|TRBJ2-6
CASSRDRGSAGANVLTF
TGCGCCAGCAGCCGGGACAGGGGATCTGCCGGGGCCAACGTCCTGACTTTC